This T cell receptor beta chain came from a study of cytomegalovirus exposure and HLA in healthy donors. Looking at the study overall: The study's early data release held 75 million to 95 million unique TCRs from HLA-typed donors.

Points on this clone: Its antigen is not identified.

The PCR contained 60 Vbeta and 13 Jbeta primers. Produced via immunoSEQ multiplex PCR; TCRdb's table is partial and in-frame only. The data hold over 150,000 clones, with approximately 80% observed a single time. CDR3 length: 15 residues. V was pared by 4 bases and J by 4 bases, with 8 bases of the junction left unmatched. Germline CDR1 is SGHTS and CDR2 is YDEGEE. Study conclusions and caveats: Donors were assumed by presence/absence analyses to have roughly uniform sequencing depth. In an earlier analysis, about 87% or about 30%: the productive usage of most TCR beta V segments.

The origin of this receptor is a male donor in good health and CMV-seropositive. V usage is TRBV5-8 and J usage is TRBJ2-1; 7 bases map to TRBD1. The sample taken for sequencing was PBMCs. The CDR3 DNA is TGTGCCAGCAGCCGAACAGGGGTACCTTACAATGAGCAGTTCTTC. Protein sequence: CASSRTGVPYNEQFF.